This is a list of T cell receptor beta chains from one sample in a study of human T cells and chemical hapten exposure. Using its own MiXCR run on the RACE reads, TCRdb lists one record per CDR3 protein. The data hold 200,000 to 300,000 distinct CDR3 sequences, with approximately 8.6% observed a single time. Sequenced here: whole blood, sampled in connection with sensitization to the hapten diphenylcyclopropenone (DPC). The source of these receptors is a woman aged 40 to 49 with alopecia areata. Some clones in this sample may be carry-over from other donors' samples. CDR3s include the opening cysteine and the closing phenylalanine or tryptophan. D genes are given only for firm matches. Clone size is given for some rows only: seen once, a few or many times, or a class if the clone is expanded.

V	D	size	J	CDR3	DNA
TRBV7-9	.	few	TRBJ1-1	CASTILTVNTEAFF	TGTGCCAGCACCATCCTGACGGTTAACACTGAAGCTTTCTTT
TRBV3-1	.	many	TRBJ1-4	CASSQGYQGNEKLFF	TGTGCCAGCAGCCAAGGATACCAGGGGAATGAAAAACTGTTTTTT
TRBV20-1	TRBD2	many	TRBJ2-5	CSARIALAGRQETQYF	TGCAGTGCTAGAATTGCCCTAGCGGGACGGCAAGAGACCCAGTACTTC
TRBV20-1	TRBD1	many	TRBJ1-5	CSARGQGNQPQHF	TGCAGTGCTAGGGGACAGGGGAATCAGCCCCAGCATTTT
TRBV10-3	TRBD1	few	TRBJ1-2	CATRQGAIYGYTF	TGTGCCACCCGACAGGGGGCAATTTATGGCTACACCTTC
TRBV30	.	.	TRBJ2-1	CAWSGGGALSNEQFF	TGTGCCTGGAGCGGAGGGGGCGCGTTAAGCAATGAGCAGTTCTTC
TRBV20-1	.	few	TRBJ2-5	CSARDRGSQETQYF	TGCAGTGCTAGAGATCGGGGGTCCCAAGAGACCCAGTACTTC
TRBV12-3/TRBV12-4	.	.	TRBJ2-5	CASSLPPMSETQYF	TGTGCCAGCAGTTTACCACCTATGAGCGAGACCCAGTACTTC
TRBV14	.	few	TRBJ1-5	CASSQGIYQPQHF	TGTGCCAGCAGCCAAGGTATTTATCAGCCCCAGCATTTT
TRBV6-6	TRBD1	few	TRBJ1-4	CASSYSAGTGNEKLFF	TGTGCCAGCAGTTACTCTGCCGGGACAGGGAATGAAAAACTGTTTTTT
TRBV29-1	.	many	TRBJ1-4	CSVLPVNAGTTREKLFF	TGCAGCGTCCTACCTGTTAACGCGGGGACCACTCGTGAAAAACTGTTTTTT
TRBV7-3	TRBD1	.	TRBJ2-1	CASSLGQGSKQFF	TGTGCCAGCAGCTTAGGACAGGGATCCAAGCAGTTCTTC
TRBV25-1	.	few	TRBJ1-5	CASSDRQTDNQPQHF	TGTGCCAGCAGTGATAGGCAGACGGACAATCAGCCCCAGCATTTT
TRBV5-7	.	.	TRBJ2-7	CASSLAEAEPINYEQYF	TGTGCCAGCAGCTTGGCCGAGGCGGAACCTATCAACTACGAGCAGTACTTC
TRBV4-1	.	.	TRBJ1-5	CASSQDKFGLSNQPQHF	TGCGCCAGCAGCCAAGATAAATTCGGTTTAAGCAATCAGCCCCAGCATTTT
TRBV5-1	TRBD1	few	TRBJ2-7	CASSTGGSYEQYF	TGCGCCAGCAGCACAGGGGGGTCCTACGAGCAGTACTTC
TRBV14	.	many	TRBJ2-5	CASSQDRGQETQYF	TGTGCCAGCAGCCAAGACAGGGGCCAAGAGACCCAGTACTTC
TRBV28	.	few	TRBJ2-1	CASSLWVAPNEQFF	TGTGCCAGCAGTTTATGGGTAGCGCCTAATGAGCAGTTCTTC
TRBV12-3/TRBV12-4	.	few	TRBJ2-1	CASITAAGFSEQFF	TGTGCCAGCATCACCGCGGCGGGGTTCAGTGAGCAGTTCTTC
TRBV20-1	TRBD1	many	TRBJ2-7	CSASSGGEQYF	TGCAGTGCTAGTTCAGGGGGCGAGCAGTACTTC
TRBV6-1	.	few	TRBJ1-3	CASSEAIGSSGNTIYF	TGTGCCAGCAGTGAAGCGATCGGGAGCTCTGGAAACACCATATATTTT
TRBV3-1	.	.	TRBJ2-1	CASSYDRDTTRTRDNEQFF	TGTGCCAGCAGCTACGACCGGGACACTACCCGGACTAGGGACAATGAGCAGTTCTTC
TRBV5-5	TRBD1	many	TRBJ1-5	CASSNVPGQRGNQPQHF	TGTGCCAGCAGTAATGTTCCGGGACAGAGAGGCAATCAGCCCCAGCATTTT
TRBV9	TRBD1	.	TRBJ2-7	CASSVGGTGTYEQYF	TGTGCCAGCAGCGTAGGAGGGACAGGGACCTACGAGCAGTACTTC
TRBV6-5	.	few	TRBJ1-4	CASSYSSVDATNEKLFF	TGTGCCAGCAGTTACTCGAGTGTAGACGCAACTAATGAAAAACTGTTTTTT
TRBV12-3/TRBV12-4	.	.	TRBJ2-7	CASSSRQAYEQYF	TGTGCCAGCAGTTCCCGGCAGGCCTACGAGCAGTACTTC
TRBV6-1	TRBD1	.	TRBJ2-3	CASSEINRGRFQYF	TGTGCCAGCAGTGAAATTAACAGGGGGCGCTTTCAGTATTTT
TRBV11-2	.	few	TRBJ2-3	CASSLRGQRPTSTQYF	TGTGCCAGCAGCTTAAGGGGCCAGCGGCCGACAAGTACGCAGTATTTT
TRBV9	.	few	TRBJ2-5	CASSVGQLETQYF	TGTGCCAGCAGCGTGGGACAATTGGAGACCCAGTACTTC
TRBV12-3/TRBV12-4	TRBD2	few	TRBJ2-1	CASNPGGGRVREQFF	TGTGCCAGCAACCCCGGCGGAGGGAGGGTGAGAGAGCAGTTCTTC
TRBV7-9	.	many	TRBJ1-1	CASSNLRTVMNTEAFF	TGTGCCAGCAGCAACCTGAGGACGGTGATGAACACTGAAGCTTTCTTT
TRBV7-2	.	few	TRBJ2-3	CASSLSVGRPTDTQYF	TGTGCCAGCAGCTTAAGCGTTGGGCGACCCACAGATACGCAGTATTTT
TRBV20-1	TRBD2	many	TRBJ2-7	CSAPSGRPSYEQYF	TGCAGTGCTCCTAGCGGGAGGCCGTCCTACGAGCAGTACTTC
TRBV6-5	TRBD2	.	TRBJ2-3	CASSRRTSPDTQYF	TGTGCCAGCAGTCGGCGGACTAGCCCAGATACGCAGTATTTT
TRBV6-5	TRBD1	.	TRBJ1-6	CASSYSGTGVYNSPLHF	TGTGCCAGCAGTTACTCCGGGACAGGGGTCTATAATTCACCCCTCCACTTT
TRBV12-3/TRBV12-4	TRBD2	many	TRBJ2-3	CASSGLAGTDTQYF	TGTGCCAGCAGTGGCCTAGCGGGCACAGATACGCAGTATTTT
TRBV6-5	TRBD1	.	TRBJ2-7	CASSPSSGGQYF	TGTGCCAGCAGTCCCTCGTCAGGGGGCCAGTACTTC
TRBV27	.	few	TRBJ2-4	CASSLQGPIAKNIQYF	TGTGCCAGCAGTTTACAGGGACCAATAGCCAAAAACATTCAGTACTTC
TRBV2	.	many	TRBJ2-5	CASSEAGGLQETQYF	TGTGCCAGCAGTGAAGCGGGGGGACTCCAAGAGACCCAGTACTTC
TRBV6-5	.	.	TRBJ1-5	CASSYLGQPQHF	TGTGCCAGCAGTTATTTGGGACAGCCCCAGCATTTT
TRBV7-9	.	few	TRBJ2-7	CASSHDYSSNRVEQYF	TGTGCCAGCAGCCATGATTATAGTTCAAACAGGGTAGAGCAGTACTTC
TRBV6-2/TRBV6-3	TRBD2	.	TRBJ2-3	CASSYGAGDPDTQYF	TGTGCCAGCAGTTACGGAGCGGGAGACCCAGATACGCAGTATTTT
TRBV18	.	.	TRBJ1-3	CASSPDLPSSGNTIYF	TGTGCCAGCTCACCGGATCTGCCGAGCTCTGGAAACACCATATATTTT
TRBV11-2	TRBD1	.	TRBJ2-1	CASSPQPGQLPYNEQFF	TGTGCCAGCAGCCCTCAACCGGGACAGTTACCCTACAATGAGCAGTTCTTC
TRBV6-1	.	few	TRBJ2-7	CASGSTGFSYEQYF	TGTGCCAGCGGTTCAACGGGATTCTCCTACGAGCAGTACTTC
TRBV20-1	.	few	TRBJ2-3	CSANRAGGPRTDTQYF	TGCAGTGCGAACAGGGCCGGCGGCCCCCGCACAGATACGCAGTATTTT
TRBV5-1	.	.	TRBJ1-4	CASSLAGTAILSSNEKLFF	TGCGCCAGCAGCTTGGCCGGGACGGCTATCCTTAGCTCTAATGAAAAACTGTTTTTT
TRBV28	.	many	TRBJ2-7	CASSFPGLSLSYEQYF	TGTGCCAGCAGTTTTCCGGGACTGAGCCTCTCCTACGAGCAGTACTTC
TRBV7-9	.	many	TRBJ2-5	CASSLAEETQYF	TGTGCCAGCAGCTTGGCGGAAGAGACCCAGTACTTC
TRBV2	.	many	TRBJ2-5	CASTQTEIQETQYF	TGTGCCAGCACCCAGACCGAGATACAAGAGACCCAGTACTTC
TRBV7-2	.	many	TRBJ2-6	CASSRGGAGANVLTF	TGTGCCAGCAGCCGAGGGGGAGCCGGGGCCAACGTCCTGACTTTC
TRBV4-2	.	.	TRBJ2-7	CASSQDIGSYEQYF	TGTGCCAGCAGCCAAGATATAGGATCCTACGAGCAGTACTTC
TRBV7-2	.	few	TRBJ1-6	CASSLVQGLNSPLHF	TGTGCCAGCAGCTTAGTTCAGGGTTTGAATTCACCCCTCCACTTT
TRBV12-3/TRBV12-4	.	few	TRBJ1-1	CASNSLNTEAFF	TGTGCCAGCAATAGTTTGAACACTGAAGCTTTCTTT
TRBV18	.	.	TRBJ2-7	CVSSPLFQGSPYEQYF	TGTGTCAGCTCACCACTTTTTCAGGGGAGCCCCTACGAGCAGTACTTC
TRBV30	.	few	TRBJ1-2	CAWSVQDLQGGYTF	TGTGCCTGGAGTGTCCAGGACCTCCAAGGTGGCTACACCTTC
TRBV18	.	few	TRBJ2-1	CASSPDQVYNEQFF	TGTGCCAGCTCACCGGATCAGGTTTACAATGAGCAGTTCTTC